What follows are 9 T cell receptor beta chains derived from one specimen sequenced in a study of vaccination and CD4 T cells after COVID-19. TCRdb re-analysed the PCR reads in MiXCR, keeping a single row per CDR3 protein. The repertoire has tens of thousands of distinct CDR3 sequences, about 60% of them found once; the top ten carry 1% to 1.4%. Sequences were derived from CD4+ T cells from blood, sampled before SARS-CoV-2 vaccination. These TCRs come from a human donor who had recovered from COVID-19.

This chain connects TRBV20-1 to TRBJ2-7, with 12 positions matching TRBD1. Per germline, CDR1 DFQATT and CDR2 SNEGSKA (reference sequence). V lost 4 bases and J lost 4; bases outside the gene matches: 5. The CDR3 has 14 amino acids. This CDR3 is CSANGDRGRYEQYF. The DNA of the CDR3 is TGCAGTGCTAACGGGGACAGGGGGCGGTACGAGCAGTACTTC.

This clonotype was seen a handful of times. The chain links TRBV20-1 to TRBJ2-3, with TRBD2 matching 7 bases. J lost 6 bases, V lost 4 bases, and 7 bases had no gene match. This CDR3 has 13 amino acids. Germline V gives CDR1 DFQATT, CDR2 SNEGSKA (reference sequence). CDR3 amino acids: CSATKILADTQYF. The CDR3 nucleotides are TGCAGTGCTACTAAAATACTAGCGGATACGCAGTATTTT.

The V call is TRBV12-3 or TRBV12-4, the J call TRBJ2-3; no firm D call. V dropped 6 bases and J dropped 1 base, with 8 bases sitting between them. CDR3 length: 13 residues. The CDR3 region has the DNA TGTGCCAGCAGCATCCGGCGCACAGATACGCAGTATTTT. Translating it yields CASSIRRTDTQYF.

This clonotype was seen a handful of times. The V gene is TRBV28, the J gene TRBJ2-1; D remains unclear. V lost 4 bases to trimming and J lost 4 bases, with 5 bases between them. Germline V gene data show CDR1 as MDHEN and CDR2 as SYDVKM. This CDR3 has 12 amino acids. CDR3 in amino acids: CASSSQYNEQFF. CDR3 in DNA: TGTGCCAGCAGTTCCCAATACAATGAGCAGTTCTTC.

The chain joins TRBV6-4 to TRBJ1-6, with a possible D match to TRBD1 (5 bases). Trimming pared 3 bases from V and 9 bases from J, leaving 9 bases between. The CDR3 has 13 amino acids. Germline assignment: CDR1 MRHNA and CDR2 SNTAGT. CDR3 amino acids: CASSEGESSPLHF. CDR3 bases: TGTGCCAGCAGTGAAGGGGAAAGTTCACCCCTCCACTTT.

The genes are TRBV19 and TRBJ2-7; 10 positions agree with TRBD1. Germline loops: CDR1 LNHDA, CDR2 SQIVND (reference sequence). The CDR3 sequence is 12 residues long. With 5 bases clipped from V and 7 bases from J, the junction kept 2 bases outside the gene matches. This CDR3 reads CASSRDRGEQYF. CDR3 nucleotide sequence: TGTGCCAGTAGTCGGGACAGGGGTGAGCAGTACTTC.

The chain joins TRBV6-1 to TRBJ2-7; D is possibly TRBD1 (5 bases). There are 15 residues in the CDR3. Germline V gene data show CDR1 as MNHNS and CDR2 as SASEGT. V was cut by 5 bases and J by 1 base, with 15 bases left in between. CDR3 sequence reads: CASSPREKASYEQYF. The CDR3 DNA reads as TGTGCCAGCAGTCCCAGGGAAAAGGCGTCCTACGAGCAGTACTTC.

The chain joins TRBV6-2 or TRBV6-3 to TRBJ2-7, with D tentatively TRBD1 (5 bases). The CDR3 covers 14 residues. The V gene lost 7 bases and the J gene lost 0 bases, with 13 bases spanning the gap. Germline V CDR1 and CDR2: MNHEY, SVGEGT. The CDR3 nucleotides read TGTGCCAGCAAGGGGCGGAGCGTCTCCTACGAGCAGTACTTC. This gives the protein CASKGRSVSYEQYF.

The chain employs TRBV20-1 and TRBJ2-7, with TRBD1 identical over 8 bases. This CDR3 is 15 amino acids long. Germline V gives CDR1 DFQATT, CDR2 SNEGSKA (reference sequence). V gave up 5 bases and J gave up 0 bases; unmatched junction bases: 9. The DNA for the CDR3 is TGCAGTGCTCCAAGGACAGGGCAGACCTCCTACGAGCAGTACTTC. As protein: CSAPRTGQTSYEQYF.